This T cell receptor beta chain was profiled in a study of cytomegalovirus exposure and HLA in healthy donors (TCRdb year 2017). Broadly, across the study: In an earlier analysis of 587 of the donors, approximately 260 Gb of sequence data and some 120 million unique TCR beta sequences from 150 million to 200 million T cells were reported. Around 320 gigabases of sequencing data and tens of millions of unique TCR sequences were included in an early release covering several hundred HLA-typed donors. The genetic ancestry cluster associated with self-reported Caucasian donors included 81% of the roughly 410 genotyped donors. The study was designed to test whether signatures of past pathogen exposure could be identified by cataloging public T cell receptors. The study used immunosequencing to profile the T cell repertoires of under 700 subjects and linked those repertoires to cytomegalovirus serostatus. Besides the first cohort of some 670 subjects, a separate validation cohort made up of about 120 different subjects was used. High-throughput TCR immunosequencing, statistical association of individual TCRs with disease status, and machine learning were combined to predict cytomegalovirus infection status. A later analysis re-analyzed previously published TCR beta repertoires from roughly 630 donors and added high-resolution HLA genotyping to study TCR occurrence patterns. The later analysis used no new phenotypic data to find candidate immune exposures, relying instead on TCR beta sequences and their occurrence across donors. To decide whether each TCR beta V gene segment behaved as functional or pseudogenic, an earlier analysis of some 600 of the donors relied on high-throughput TCR beta sequencing. Donor age, sex, ethnicity and CMV serostatus were compiled alongside the repertoire data. Genome-wide SNP genotypes for about three fifths of the roughly 670 donors were used in a later genetic analysis, which treated that subset as a discovery cohort. Every repertoire in the discovery cohort had been generated on one and the same sequencing platform. HLA typing included class I and class II loci at four-digit resolution. Typing coverage varied by locus: roughly 629-640 donors for A, B, C, DRB1 and DQB1; about 520 for DQA1; more than 600 for DPA1; roughly 470 for DPB1. Roughly five DR-DQ haplotypes were handled as single units for association and clustering, since linkage in the cohort was strong. Among about 390 genotyped donors of the cohort, an average of roughly 240,000 unique TCR beta nucleotide sequences were sequenced per donor, about a sixth of them non-productive.

What the authors observed across the whole study: Three of the identified cytomegalovirus-associated TCR beta chains were confirmed in vitro to be specific for cytomegalovirus antigens. Because counts were too low, seventeen rarely observed V segments, including chromosome 9 orphons, were left out of the earlier analysis of 500 to 750 of the donors. Assigning TCR associations to individual alleles was difficult when HLA alleles, especially DR and DQ, strongly co-occurred. Linkage disequilibrium might explain the correlated functional status among segregating V segments, but an unknown experimental factor could not be ruled out. Broadly in line with IMGT annotations, most TCR beta V segments showed up in productive rearrangements about 87% or about 30% of the time in an earlier analysis of a few hundred of the donors. Some IMGT-functional V segments, including TRBV6-2 and TRBV6-3, could not be told apart with the 87-base-pair reads, so those segments were excluded. In a later genetic analysis, a missense DCLRE1C variant was associated with V-gene and J-gene trimming of TCR beta chains, and the association was replicated in an independent cohort. In this cohort, only TCR beta chains were sequenced, and detectable features were limited by the absence of alpha or paired-chain data. A group of highly shared sequence variants was considered likely to be a technical artifact of the sequencing pipeline. A later analysis found that HLA-associated TCR beta chains were more clonally expanded and had lower generation probabilities than equally common non-associated chains. According to a later genetic analysis, donors in an Asian-associated ancestry cluster had fewer N-insertions in productive TCRs than the approximately 690-donor mean. HLA typing was unavailable for some donors at each locus, so association tests used only the typed subset. According to a later analysis, parvovirus B19, influenza, CMV and Epstein-Barr virus appeared linked to several top co-occurrence clusters. The authors suggested that the approach could potentially be extended to other disease states and immunological phenotypes. A further reported finding was that TCR beta sequences accurately predicted the HLA-A and HLA-B alleles for most subjects in the first cohort. In the study, approximately 150 TCR beta chains were listed as associated with cytomegalovirus. The only immune exposure information available for the cohort was CMV serostatus. Presence/absence analyses assumed roughly uniform sequencing depth across donors, an assumption that may not hold. According to a later analysis, most CMV-associated TCR beta chains appeared to be HLA-restricted, and the HLA associations seemed to be driven largely by CMV exposure. While some public TCRs were present in many individuals, most TCR sequences turned up only very rarely across donors. At a false discovery rate of 0.05, a later analysis linked approximately 18,000 TCR beta sequences to specific HLA alleles. According to a later analysis, TCR association rates differed among HLA loci, with DRB1 alleles showing the most associated TCRs and HLA-C alleles showing the fewest. The classifier was reported to diagnose cytomegalovirus status with high specificity and sensitivity in both the original cohort and the validation cohort.

The cohort consisted of approximately 690 healthy bone marrow donors. All cohort members were sampled while nominally healthy, although unrecorded immune exposures were likely present. The donor tested CMV seropositive, placing the donor among the roughly 300 seropositive members of the cohort. Every donor gave a peripheral blood sample, and the peripheral blood mononuclear cells from that sample were used for TCR beta sequencing. Genomic DNA was extracted from the blood cell samples with the Qiagen DNeasy Blood Extraction Kit. Preparation of the library involved the immunoSEQ multiplex PCR assay. For the multiplex PCR, a mixture combining 60 forward primers for TCR Vbeta segments and 13 reverse primers for TCR Jbeta segments was used. A multiplex PCR assay on genomic DNA amplified the CDR3 region of rearranged TCR beta genes. Amplified TCR beta libraries were sequenced as 87-base-pair reads on the Illumina HiSeq System. The study's processing was this. Across the roughly 600 repertoires, a later analysis counted tens of millions of unique TCR beta chains, 8.5 million to 12 million of which were shared by at least two donors. A nearest-neighbor algorithm error-corrected the raw reads and collapsed the reads into unique sequences, merging closely related sequences to remove PCR and sequencing errors. CDR3 sequences were aligned to IMGT reference sequences to assign V, D and J gene segments. For a sequence to be retained, a match of at least six nucleotides to both a V gene segment and a J gene segment was required. Rearrangements were called productive when the CDR3 lacked stop codons and stayed in frame with V and J; all others were non-productive. CDR3 was defined according to IMGT convention as the region running from the second conserved V-encoded cysteine to the conserved J-encoded phenylalanine. Sequences without an unambiguous match to a single V gene segment were excluded from the earlier analysis of almost 600 of the donors. An earlier analysis of just under 600 of the donors called V segments functional above 56.7% productive rearrangements and segregating when the between-donor standard deviation exceeded 5%. A statistical classification framework was built to diagnose cytomegalovirus status from the catalog of TCR beta chain sequences. A later analysis assigned V and J genes by comparing TCR nucleotide sequences with IMGT/GENE-DB human TR gene sequences. The TCRdist pipeline was used in a later analysis to assign CDR3 sequences and most-parsimonious VDJ recombination scenarios. In a later analysis, each TCR beta chain was defined by its CDR3 amino acid sequence together with its V-gene family, and reads lacking a unique V-gene family were excluded. To address suspected cross-contamination and a sequencing artifact, a later analysis removed 592 highly shared, low-generation-probability nucleotide sequences. In a later analysis, a clonal expansion index was calculated for each public chain from normalized within-repertoire ranks of inferred template counts. A later analysis computed generation probabilities with a VDJ recombination model fitted to out-of-frame rearrangements, and checked the results against IGoR. Hypergeometric tests were used in a later analysis to score TCR-TCR, TCR-HLA and TCR-CMV co-occurrence, with a repertoire-size bias correction applied to the TCR pairs. False discovery rates were estimated in a later analysis by permuting HLA or CMV assignments 20 times. A later analysis grouped co-occurring TCRs with DBSCAN, adding TCRdist sequence similarity when clustering within HLA-allele-positive subsets. Repertoires with fewer than 30,000 or more than 120,000 public chains were left out of co-occurrence clustering, as were five repertoires with anomalous nucleotide sharing. TCRdb holds this immuneACCESS table with in-frame rearrangements only. Some clones are missing; in checked studies, unresolved V genes explain under half, and the rest has no known cause. V, J and clone size are taken as reported in that table, and D and trimming were inferred from the DNA itself. In all, the sample holds 95,000 to 100,000 clones, and around four fifths of those were seen once. Jointly, the top ten make up approximately 4% of the sample.

In regard to this clone: There is no known antigen for this receptor. No clone much larger than this one lies a single base away; base qualities are absent.

V is cut by 6 bases and J by 2 bases, and the space between the germline ends is 8 bases. According to the germline V gene, CDR1 reads SNHLY and CDR2 reads FYNNEI. The CDR3 runs 14 amino acids, cysteine and phenylalanine included. Of the read, only the CDR3 DNA is kept; its 42 bases are in frame from base 1. The receptor chain draws on TRBV2 and TRBJ2-6; TRBD1 is a possible D gene, resting on 5 matching bases. The source material was PBMCs. The source of this sequence is a female donor in good health and CMV-seropositive. The CDR3 region has the sequence CASRSRAGANVLTF. The nucleotide sequence is given as TGTGCCAGCAGGAGCAGGGCTGGGGCCAACGTCCTGACTTTC.